Included here is one T cell receptor beta chain sequence, with context. Its specificity is unknown. With a J-beta primer mix and a sample-barcoded 5' primer, a second PCR ran 7 to 11 cycles. Using its own MiXCR run on the 5' RACE reads, TCRdb lists one record per CDR3 protein. In the table there are approximately 1.5 million distinct CDR3 sequences, around 40% of which are singletons. Germline assignment: CDR1 LGHDT and CDR2 YNNKEL (reference sequence). The CDR3 runs 14 residues. Trimming cost V 5 bases and J 3 bases, with 13 bases left between them. This entry is derived from a study of blood T cells in healthy people across ages. Study findings and constraints: Roughly linearly, TCR beta diversity per million T cells fell as age increased.

V gene TRBV3-1 combines with J gene TRBJ2-5, with a weak D call TRBD1 (6 bases). The sequencing sample was made of blood. The source is a woman younger than 30 in good health. The CDR3 is CASSKHDRKETQYF. The DNA for the CDR3 is TGTGCCAGCAGCAAACACGACAGGAAAGAGACCCAGTACTTC.